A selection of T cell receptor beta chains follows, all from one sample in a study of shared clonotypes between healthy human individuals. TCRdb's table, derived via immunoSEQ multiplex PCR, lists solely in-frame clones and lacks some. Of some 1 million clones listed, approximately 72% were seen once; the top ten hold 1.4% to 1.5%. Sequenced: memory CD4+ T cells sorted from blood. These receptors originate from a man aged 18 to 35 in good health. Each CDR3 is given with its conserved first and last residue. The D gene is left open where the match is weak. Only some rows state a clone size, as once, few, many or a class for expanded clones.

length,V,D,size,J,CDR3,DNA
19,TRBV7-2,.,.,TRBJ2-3,CASSRNRGLWEGRRDTQYF,TGTGCCAGCAGCCGTAACAGGGGGTTGTGGGAGGGCCGGAGAGATACGCAGTATTTT
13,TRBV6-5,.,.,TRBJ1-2,CASLGRGNYGYTF,TGTGCCAGTCTTGGGCGCGGAAACTATGGCTACACCTTC
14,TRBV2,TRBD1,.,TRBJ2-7,CASSGRQGAPKQYF,TGTGCCAGCAGTGGGAGGCAGGGGGCCCCCAAGCAGTACTTC
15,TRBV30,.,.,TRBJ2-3,CAWRPIAAYTDTQYF,TGTGCCTGGAGACCTATCGCGGCGTACACAGATACGCAGTATTTT
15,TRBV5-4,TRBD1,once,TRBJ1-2,CASSLSTGPNYGYTF,TGTGCCAGCAGCTTATCGACAGGGCCTAACTATGGCTACACCTTC
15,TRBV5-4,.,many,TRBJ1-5,CASSLGPAGNQPQHF,TGTGCCAGCAGCTTGGGCCCGGCGGGGAATCAGCCCCAGCATTTT
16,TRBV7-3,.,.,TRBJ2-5,CASSLNGGYIQETQYF,TGTGCCAGCAGCTTAAACGGAGGGTACATCCAAGAGACCCAGTACTTC
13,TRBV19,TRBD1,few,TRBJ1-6,CASSRQGDSPLHF,TGTGCCAGTAGTAGACAGGGTGATTCACCCCTCCACTTT
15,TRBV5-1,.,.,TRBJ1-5,CASSLGGMSNQPQHF,TGCGCCAGCAGCTTGGGTGGGATGAGCAATCAGCCCCAGCATTTT
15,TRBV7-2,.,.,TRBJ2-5,CASSPDGLEGETQYF,TGTGCCAGCAGCCCCGACGGCCTAGAGGGGGAGACCCAGTACTTC
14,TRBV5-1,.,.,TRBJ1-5,CASSLEGLNQPQHF,TGCGCCAGCAGCTTGGAGGGTTTAAATCAGCCCCAGCATTTT
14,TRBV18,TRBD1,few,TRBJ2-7,CASSMDRSSYEQYF,TGTGCCAGCTCAATGGACAGGTCCTCCTACGAGCAGTACTTC
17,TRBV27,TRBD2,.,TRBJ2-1,CASSLGLAGGGFAEQFF,TGTGCCAGCAGTCTAGGACTAGCGGGAGGGGGATTCGCTGAGCAGTTCTTC
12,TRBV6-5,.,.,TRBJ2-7,CASSYGGGEQYF,TGTGCCAGCAGTTACGGGGGTGGGGAGCAGTACTTC
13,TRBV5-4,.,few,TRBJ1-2,CASSLWGTGGYTF,TGTGCCAGCAGCTTATGGGGCACTGGTGGCTACACCTTC
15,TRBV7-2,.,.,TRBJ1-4,CASSLSTGGGEKLFF,TGTGCCAGCAGCCTTAGTACCGGGGGCGGCGAAAAACTGTTTTTT
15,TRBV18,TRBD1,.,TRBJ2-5,CASSPSGQQQETQYF,TGTGCCAGCTCACCATCGGGACAGCAACAAGAGACCCAGTACTTC
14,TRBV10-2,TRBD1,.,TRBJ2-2,CASRGQGETGELFF,TGCGCCAGCAGGGGACAGGGGGAGACCGGGGAGCTGTTTTTT
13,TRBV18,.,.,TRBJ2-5,CASSPQQQETQYF,TGTGCCAGCTCACCACAACAGCAAGAGACCCAGTACTTC